This TCR beta chain was sequenced in a study of OX40 agonist ivuxolimab in advanced cancers. The overall study: From about 20 to 79 years was the age range, with a mean of around 54 years, and roughly 83% were male. Study conclusions and caveats: Some nonresponders also had low normalized T-cell clonal expansion. Clonal expansion was seen in CD4+ and CD8+ blood T cells by week 6 at 0.1 to 3.0 mg/kg. Average numbers of expanded clones were greater in CD8+ T cells than in CD4+.

Data came from immunoSEQ multiplex PCR; TCRdb stores just in-frame clones and leaves some out. The sample has some 81,000 clones; over 75% are singletons. Comments on this clone: The antigen is undetermined.

V lost 1 base to trimming and J lost 0 bases; unmatched junction nucleotides: 4. Germline V gene data show CDR1 as SGHNT and CDR2 as YYREEE (reference sequence). The CDR3 runs 16 residues. The TCR was taken from an adult with an advanced solid tumor such as melanoma, head and neck, liver or kidney cancer. Sequencing used CD4+ or CD8+ T cells sorted from blood, obtained in a trial of the OX40 agonist ivuxolimab. The V gene is TRBV5-4, the J gene TRBJ1-1; 9 nucleotides match TRBD1. The CDR3 here is CASSLPGQGLNTEAFF. CDR3 nucleotides: TGTGCCAGCAGCTTGCCGGGACAGGGACTGAACACTGAAGCTTTCTTT. Together with reference TRBV5-4 and TRBJ1-1, the CDR3 gives the full variable domain: ETGVTQSPTHLIKTRGQQVTLRCSSQSGHNTVSWYQQALGQGPQFIFQYYREEENGRGNFPPRFSGLQFPNYSSELNVNALELDDSALYLCASSLPGQGLNTEAFFGQGTRLTVV.